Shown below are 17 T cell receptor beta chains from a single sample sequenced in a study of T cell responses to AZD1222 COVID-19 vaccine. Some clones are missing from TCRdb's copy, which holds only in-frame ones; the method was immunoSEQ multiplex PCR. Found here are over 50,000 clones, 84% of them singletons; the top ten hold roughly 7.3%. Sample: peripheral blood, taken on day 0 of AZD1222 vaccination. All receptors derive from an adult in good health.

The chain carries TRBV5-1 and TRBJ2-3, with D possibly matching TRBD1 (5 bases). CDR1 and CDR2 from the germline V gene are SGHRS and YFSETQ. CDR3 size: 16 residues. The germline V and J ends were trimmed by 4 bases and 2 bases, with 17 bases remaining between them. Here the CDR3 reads CASSGGDRTNTDTQYF. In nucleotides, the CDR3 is TGCGCCAGCAGCGGCGGCGATCGGACAAACACAGATACGCAGTATTTT.

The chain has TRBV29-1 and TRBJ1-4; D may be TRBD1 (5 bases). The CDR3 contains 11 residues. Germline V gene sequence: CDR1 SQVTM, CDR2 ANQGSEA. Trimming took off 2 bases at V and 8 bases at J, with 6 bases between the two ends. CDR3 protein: CSVESGEKLFF. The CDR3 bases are TGCAGCGTTGAATCAGGGGAAAAACTGTTTTTT. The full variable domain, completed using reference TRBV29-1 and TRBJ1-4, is SAVISQKPSRDICQRGTSLTIQCQVDSQVTMMFWYRQQPGQSLTLIATANQGSEATYESGFVIDKFPISRPNLTFSTLTVSNMSPEDSSIYLCSVESGEKLFFGSGTQLSVL.

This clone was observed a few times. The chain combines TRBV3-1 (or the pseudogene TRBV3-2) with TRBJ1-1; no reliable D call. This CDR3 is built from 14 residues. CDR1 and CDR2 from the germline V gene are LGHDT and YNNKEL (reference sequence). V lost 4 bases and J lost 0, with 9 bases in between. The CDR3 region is CASSPQVMNTEAFF. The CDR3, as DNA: TGTGCCAGCAGCCCCCAGGTGATGAACACTGAAGCTTTCTTT.

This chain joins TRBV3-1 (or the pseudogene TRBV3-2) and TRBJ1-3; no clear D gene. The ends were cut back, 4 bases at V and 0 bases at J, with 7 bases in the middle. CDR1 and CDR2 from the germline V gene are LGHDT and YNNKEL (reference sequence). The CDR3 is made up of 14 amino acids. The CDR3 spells CASSPRDSGNTIYF. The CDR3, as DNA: TGTGCCAGCAGCCCCCGGGACTCTGGAAACACCATATATTTT.

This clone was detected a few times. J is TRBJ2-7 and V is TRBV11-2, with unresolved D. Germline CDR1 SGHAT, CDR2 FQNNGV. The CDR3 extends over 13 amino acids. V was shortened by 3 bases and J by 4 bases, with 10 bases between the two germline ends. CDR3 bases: TGTGCCAGCAGCTTTGGACCCCCTTACGAGCAGTACTTC. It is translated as CASSFGPPYEQYF.

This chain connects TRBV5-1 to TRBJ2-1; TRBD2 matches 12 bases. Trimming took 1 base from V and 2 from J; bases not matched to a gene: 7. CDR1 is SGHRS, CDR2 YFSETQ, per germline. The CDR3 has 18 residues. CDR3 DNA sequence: TGCGCCAGCAGCTTGAGGCCTAGCGGGGGGGCGACCTACAATGAGCAGTTCTTC. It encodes CASSLRPSGGATYNEQFF.

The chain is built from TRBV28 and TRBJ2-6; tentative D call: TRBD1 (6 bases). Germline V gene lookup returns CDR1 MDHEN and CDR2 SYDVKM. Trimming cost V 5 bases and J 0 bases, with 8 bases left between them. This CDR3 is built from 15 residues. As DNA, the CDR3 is TGTGCCAGCAGTAGGGGGAGCTCTGGGGCCAACGTCCTGACTTTC. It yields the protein CASSRGSSGANVLTF.

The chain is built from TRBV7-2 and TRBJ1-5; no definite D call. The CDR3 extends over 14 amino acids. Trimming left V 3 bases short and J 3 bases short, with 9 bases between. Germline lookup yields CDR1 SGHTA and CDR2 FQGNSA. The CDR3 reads CASSFDGINQPQHF. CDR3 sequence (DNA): TGTGCCAGCAGCTTTGACGGAATCAATCAGCCCCAGCATTTT.

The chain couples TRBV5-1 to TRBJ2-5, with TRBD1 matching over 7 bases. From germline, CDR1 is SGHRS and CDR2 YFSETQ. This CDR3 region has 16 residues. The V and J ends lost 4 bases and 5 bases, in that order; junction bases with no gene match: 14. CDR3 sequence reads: CASSPMGTDREETQYF. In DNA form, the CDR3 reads TGCGCCAGCAGCCCTATGGGGACAGACAGGGAGGAGACCCAGTACTTC.

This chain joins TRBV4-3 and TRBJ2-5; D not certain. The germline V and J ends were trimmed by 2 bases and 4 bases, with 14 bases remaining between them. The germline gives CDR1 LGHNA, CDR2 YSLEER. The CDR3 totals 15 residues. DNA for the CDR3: TGCGCCAGCAGCCAACAATTCCTAGGCGCAGAGACCCAGTACTTC. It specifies CASSQQFLGAETQYF.

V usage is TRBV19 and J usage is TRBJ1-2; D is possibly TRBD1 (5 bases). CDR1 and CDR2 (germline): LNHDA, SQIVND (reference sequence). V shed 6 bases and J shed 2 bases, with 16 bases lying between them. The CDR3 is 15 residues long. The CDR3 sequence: CASRPTGGVNYGYTF. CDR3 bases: TGTGCCAGTAGACCCACAGGAGGGGTGAACTATGGCTACACCTTC.

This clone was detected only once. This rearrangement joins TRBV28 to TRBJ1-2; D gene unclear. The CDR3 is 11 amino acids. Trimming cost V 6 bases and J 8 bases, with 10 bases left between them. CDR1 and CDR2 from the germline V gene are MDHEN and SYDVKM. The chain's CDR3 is CASSNLQGYTF. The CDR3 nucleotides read TGTGCCAGCAGCAACCTACAGGGCTACACCTTC.

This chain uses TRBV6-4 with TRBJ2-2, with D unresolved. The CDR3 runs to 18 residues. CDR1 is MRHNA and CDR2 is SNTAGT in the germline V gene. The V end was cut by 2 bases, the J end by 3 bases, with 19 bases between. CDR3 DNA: TGTGCCAGCAGTGACGTGGGCGGAAAAAAAGAGGACACCGGGGAGCTGTTTTTT. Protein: CASSDVGGKKEDTGELFF.

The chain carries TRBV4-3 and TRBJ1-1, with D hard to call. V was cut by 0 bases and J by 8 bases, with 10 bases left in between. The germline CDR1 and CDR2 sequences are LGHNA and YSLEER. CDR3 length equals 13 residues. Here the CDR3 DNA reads TGCGCCAGCAGCCAAGAAAGGTCCAGGGAAGCTTTCTTT. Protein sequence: CASSQERSREAFF.

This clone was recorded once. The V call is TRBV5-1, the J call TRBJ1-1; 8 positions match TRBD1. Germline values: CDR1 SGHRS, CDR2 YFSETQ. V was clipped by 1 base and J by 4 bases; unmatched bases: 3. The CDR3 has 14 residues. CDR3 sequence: CASSLQGASTEAFF. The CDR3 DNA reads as TGCGCCAGCAGCTTGCAGGGGGCGAGCACTGAAGCTTTCTTT.

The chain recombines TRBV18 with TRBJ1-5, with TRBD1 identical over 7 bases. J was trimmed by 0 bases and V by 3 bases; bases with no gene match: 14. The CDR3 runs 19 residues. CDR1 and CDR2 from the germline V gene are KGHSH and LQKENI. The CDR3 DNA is TGTGCCAGCTCACCCCAAGGGCAGGGGGTTCGGATTAGCAATCAGCCCCAGCATTTT. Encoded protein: CASSPQGQGVRISNQPQHF.

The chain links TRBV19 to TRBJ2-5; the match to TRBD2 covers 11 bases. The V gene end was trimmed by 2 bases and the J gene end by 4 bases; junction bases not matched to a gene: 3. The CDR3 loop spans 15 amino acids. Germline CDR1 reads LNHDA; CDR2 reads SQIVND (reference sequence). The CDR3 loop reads CASSILAGGPETQYF. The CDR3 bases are TGTGCCAGTAGTATACTAGCGGGGGGTCCAGAGACCCAGTACTTC.